This T cell receptor (beta chain) was sequenced in a study of Ad26.COV2.S vaccination and SARS-CoV-2 variants. CDR1 and CDR2 from the germline V gene are MNHEY and SVGAGI. Trimming at V came to 3 bases and at J to 3 bases, leaving 5 bases not matched to a gene. CDR3 length equals 15 residues. Treatment meaning: around 19 received Ad26.COV2.S at low or high dose, single or two shots; a few received placebo; per-sample allocation not given. After the first vaccine or placebo injection, samples were drawn on day 63. Assay used: immunoSEQ multiplex PCR; TCRdb lists only in-frame clones, some missing. The sample holds about 460,000 clones, roughly nine tenths seen once.

The chain has TRBV6-5 and TRBJ2-7, with TRBD1 matching over 10 bases. The clonotype was recovered from a person aged 18-65 years who received the Ad26.COV2.S COVID-19 vaccine or a placebo. The input for sequencing was peripheral blood, taken in a trial of Ad26.COV2.S vaccine versus placebo. The CDR3 DNA reads as TGTGCCAGCAGTTATACGGGACAGGGGAGCTACGAGCAGTACTTC. It specifies CASSYTGQGSYEQYF.